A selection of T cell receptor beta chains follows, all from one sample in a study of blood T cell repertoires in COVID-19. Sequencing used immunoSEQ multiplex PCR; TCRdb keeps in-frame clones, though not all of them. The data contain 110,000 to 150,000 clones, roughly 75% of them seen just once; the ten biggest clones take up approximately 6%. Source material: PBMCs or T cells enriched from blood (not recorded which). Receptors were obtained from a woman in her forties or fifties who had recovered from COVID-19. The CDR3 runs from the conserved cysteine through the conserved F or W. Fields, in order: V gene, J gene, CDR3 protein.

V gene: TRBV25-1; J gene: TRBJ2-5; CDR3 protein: CASSWGLAGEETQYF
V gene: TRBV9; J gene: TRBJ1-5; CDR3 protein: CASSGDSNSNQPQHF
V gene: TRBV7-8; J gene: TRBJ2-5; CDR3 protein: CASSKPRGRETQYF
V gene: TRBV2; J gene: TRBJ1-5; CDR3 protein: CASSVGQPQHF
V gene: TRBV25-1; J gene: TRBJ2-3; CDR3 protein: CASSAREYSTDTQYF
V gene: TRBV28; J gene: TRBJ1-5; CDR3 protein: CASSLIQGNQPQHF
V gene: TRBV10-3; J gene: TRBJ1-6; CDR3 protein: CAISELGEVRSPLHF
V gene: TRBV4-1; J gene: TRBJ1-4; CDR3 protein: CASSKGRDAKLFF
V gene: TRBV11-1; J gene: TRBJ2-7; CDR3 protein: CASSSVQGATYEQYF
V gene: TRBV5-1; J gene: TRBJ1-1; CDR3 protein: CASSLGAGTPEAFF
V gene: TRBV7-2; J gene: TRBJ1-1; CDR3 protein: CASSLDGDTEAFF
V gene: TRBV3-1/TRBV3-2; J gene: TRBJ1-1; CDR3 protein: CASSLGHGGDTEAFF
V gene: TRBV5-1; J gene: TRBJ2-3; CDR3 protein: CASSSLSGGVGDTQYF
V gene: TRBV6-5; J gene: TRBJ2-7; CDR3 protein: CASSYLRGRDEQYF
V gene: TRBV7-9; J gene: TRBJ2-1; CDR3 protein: CASSFPGGGQFSYNEQFF
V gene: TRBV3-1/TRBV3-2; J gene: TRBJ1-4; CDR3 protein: CASSQDWAAELFF
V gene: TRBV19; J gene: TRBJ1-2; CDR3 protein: CASSNRYGYTF
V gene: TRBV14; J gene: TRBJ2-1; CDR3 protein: CASSPTIHEQFF